A single sample is the source of the 19 T cell receptor beta chains below, sequenced in a study of blood T cell repertoires in COVID-19. Sequenced by immunoSEQ multiplex PCR; TCRdb stores in-frame clones only, minus some. The table shows 280,000 or so clones, with nearly 90% occurring only once. The sample was PBMCs or T cells enriched from blood (not recorded which). The origin of the receptors is a woman between 50 and 59 years old who had been exposed to COVID-19.

This clone was seen once. The CDR3 DNA reads as TGTGCCTGGAGCATCCCGGGACAGGGGGACGAAAAACTGTTTTTT. This sequence encodes CAWSIPGQGDEKLFF. The rearrangement uses TRBV30 and TRBJ1-4, with 11 bases identical to TRBD1. After removal of 3 bases from V and 8 bases from J, the junction contained 8 bases not matched to a gene. The germline V gene encodes CDR1 GTSNPN and CDR2 SVGIG (reference sequence). This CDR3 has 15 amino acids.

V usage is TRBV10-3 and J usage is TRBJ2-1, with 14 bases lining up with TRBD2. The CDR3 is 14 residues long. The V and J ends lost 7 bases and 9 bases, in that order; junction bases with no gene match: 5. Germline loops: CDR1 ENHRY, CDR2 SYGVKD. CDR3 amino acids: CAITGTSGGGEQFF. The CDR3, as DNA: TGTGCCATCACCGGGACTAGCGGGGGAGGTGAGCAGTTCTTC.

This clone was counted only a few times. The rearrangement joins TRBV7-9 to TRBJ1-2; D perhaps matches TRBD1 (5 bases). CDR1 is SEHNR and CDR2 is FQNEAQ in the germline V gene (reference sequence). V lost 5 bases to trimming and J lost 6 bases, with 16 bases between them. The CDR3 consists of 14 residues. CDR3 DNA: TGTGCCAGCAGCCTCGATTCAGGGTACCATGGCTACACCTTC. Residues: CASSLDSGYHGYTF.

The chain combines TRBV6-1 with TRBJ1-5, with D unresolved. The CDR3 loop spans 15 amino acids. V was pared by 0 bases and J by 3 bases, with 9 bases between. Germline assignment: CDR1 MNHNS and CDR2 SASEGT. DNA for the CDR3: TGTGCCAGCAGTGAAGCGATCGGGTACAATCAGCCCCAGCATTTT. It is translated as CASSEAIGYNQPQHF.

CDR3 sequence: CAWSLRGGYEQYF. In DNA form, the CDR3 reads TGTGCCTGGAGTCTGCGGGGGGGGTACGAGCAGTACTTC. The chain uses TRBV30 and TRBJ2-7, with 9 bases matching TRBD2. CDR1 is GTSNPN and CDR2 is SVGIG in the germline V gene (reference sequence). The CDR3 sequence is 13 residues long. Trimming cost V 2 bases and J 4 bases; bases outside gene matches: 3.

The V gene is TRBV7-9, the J gene TRBJ1-4; D perhaps matches TRBD1 (6 bases). This CDR3 has 15 amino acids. Germline V gene lookup returns CDR1 SEHNR and CDR2 FQNEAQ (reference sequence). Trimming took 4 bases from V and 5 from J, leaving 14 bases between them. The CDR3 sequence is CASSSTGQPNEKLFF. Here the CDR3 DNA reads TGTGCCAGCAGCTCAACAGGACAGCCCAATGAAAAACTGTTTTTT.

This clone was picked up one time. The V call is TRBV5-1, the J call TRBJ1-1; 8 nucleotides align to TRBD1. The V segment lost 3 bases and the J segment 8 bases; nucleotides outside the gene matches: 12. The CDR3 runs 15 residues. CDR1 is SGHRS, CDR2 YFSETQ, per germline. CDR3 nucleotide sequence: TGCGCCAGCAGCTGGAGGACAGGGATAGAGAGGGAAGCTTTCTTT. It yields the protein CASSWRTGIEREAFF. Combining the CDR3 with reference TRBV5-1 and TRBJ1-1 gives the whole variable domain KAGVTQTPRYLIKTRGQQVTLSCSPISGHRSVSWYQQTPGQGLQFLFEYFSETQRNKGNFPGRFSGRQFSNSRSEMNVSTLELGDSALYLCASSWRTGIEREAFFGQGTRLTVV.

The chain is built from TRBV6-5 and TRBJ2-5, with 12 positions matching TRBD2. J lost 3 bases, V lost 6 bases, and 5 bases had no gene match. CDR1 is MNHEY and CDR2 is SVGAGI in the germline V gene. The CDR3 consists of 15 residues. The CDR3 region has the DNA TGTGCCAGCAGGCCAAGACTAGCGGGGGAAGAGACCCAGTACTTC. It encodes CASRPRLAGEETQYF.

The rearrangement joins TRBV28 to TRBJ1-1; no definite D call. CDR3 length equals 11 residues. CDR1 MDHEN and CDR2 SYDVKM come from the germline V gene. Trimming left V 5 bases short and J 3 bases short, with 4 bases between. DNA of the CDR3: TGTGCCAGCAGTGGAGACACTGAAGCTTTCTTT. Amino acid sequence: CASSGDTEAFF.

V gene TRBV5-4 combines with J gene TRBJ2-2, with TRBD2 as a possible D gene (7 bases). The CDR3 loop spans 14 amino acids. Germline CDR1 is SGHNT and CDR2 is YYREEE (reference sequence). The V end was cut by 2 bases, the J end by 4 bases, with 9 bases between. The CDR3 region is CASSFGGRTGELFF. CDR3 bases: TGTGCCAGCAGCTTCGGGGGGCGCACCGGGGAGCTGTTTTTT.

This clone was recorded only once. The chain is built from TRBV9 and TRBJ2-5, with 9 bases fitting TRBD2. Germline CDR1 is SGDLS and CDR2 is YYNGEE. Losses at the gene ends were 2 bases for V and 4 bases for J; bases not matched to a gene: 6. This CDR3 is 15 amino acids long. The CDR3 nucleotides read TGTGCCAGCAGCGTCGGACTAGCGCTAGGAGAGACCCAGTACTTC. Protein sequence: CASSVGLALGETQYF. Full variable domain (missing parts from reference TRBV9 and TRBJ2-5): DSGVTQTPKHLITATGQRVTLRCSPRSGDLSVYWYQQSLDQGLQFLIQYYNGEERAKGNILERFSAQQFPDLHSELNLSSLELGDSALYFCASSVGLALGETQYFGPGTRLLVL.

The table lists this clone with a count of one. This chain uses TRBV5-5 with TRBJ2-1; the match to TRBD1 covers 11 bases. V shed 4 bases, J shed 4 bases, and the junction held 10 bases outside the gene matches. The CDR3 has 17 amino acids. Germline V gene data show CDR1 as SGHKS and CDR2 as YYEKEE (reference sequence). This CDR3 is CASSTGQGALVYNEQFF. In nucleotides, the CDR3 is TGTGCCAGCAGCACCGGACAGGGGGCATTGGTTTACAATGAGCAGTTCTTC.

The chain joins TRBV28 to TRBJ2-3; D gene uncertain. V was trimmed by 5 bases and J by 0 bases, leaving 12 bases between them. This CDR3 is 15 amino acids long. Per germline, CDR1 MDHEN and CDR2 SYDVKM. CDR3 DNA: TGTGCCAGCAGTCGACATGACCCGAGCACAGATACGCAGTATTTT. It codes for CASSRHDPSTDTQYF.

This chain links TRBV5-1 with TRBJ1-1, with D perhaps TRBD1 (6 bases). Germline lookup yields CDR1 SGHRS and CDR2 YFSETQ. V gave up 0 bases and J gave up 7 bases, with 10 bases separating them. The CDR3 runs 13 residues. This chain's CDR3 is CASSLAGDGEAFF. As DNA, the CDR3 is TGCGCCAGCAGCTTGGCAGGGGACGGTGAAGCTTTCTTT.

This chain's CDR3 is CASSSNLRGPGTEAFF. CDR3 nucleotides: TGTGCCAGCAGTTCCAACCTCAGGGGGCCGGGCACTGAAGCTTTCTTT. The V gene is TRBV27, the J gene TRBJ1-1, with 8 bases lining up with TRBD1. With V trimmed by 4 bases and J by 4 bases, 11 bases remained unmatched. CDR1 and CDR2 from the germline V gene are MNHEY and SMNVEV (reference sequence). The CDR3 length is 16 residues.

The genes are TRBV7-2 and TRBJ1-6; D call uncertain. Germline V gives CDR1 SGHTA, CDR2 FQGNSA. This CDR3 is built from 15 residues. V dropped 7 bases and J dropped 7 bases, with 17 bases sitting between them. The CDR3 nucleotides are TGTGCCAGCATCGATGGACGGGGTTTGAATTCACCCCTCCACTTT. Amino acids: CASIDGRGLNSPLHF. Using reference TRBV7-2 and TRBJ1-6 for the parts outside the CDR3, the full variable domain is GAGVSQSPSNKVTEKGKDVELRCDPISGHTALYWYRQSLGQGLEFLIYFQGNSAPDKSGLPSDRFSAERTGGSVSTLTIQRTQQEDSAVYLCASIDGRGLNSPLHFGNGTRLTVT.

The V gene is TRBV5-4, the J gene TRBJ2-1; 12 positions agree with TRBD2. CDR1 SGHNT and CDR2 YYREEE come from the germline V gene (reference sequence). V shed 7 bases and J 5 bases; nucleotides not matched to a gene: 7. This CDR3 is 15 amino acids long. CDR3 protein: CASASSGGADNEQFF. The CDR3 DNA is TGTGCCAGCGCATCTAGCGGGGGGGCCGACAATGAGCAGTTCTTC.

V usage is TRBV24-1 and J usage is TRBJ1-5, with D uncertain. The CDR3 contains 14 residues. Germline CDR1 is KGHDR and CDR2 is SFDVKD. The V end lost 4 bases, the J end lost 1 base, and 7 bases lay between the germline ends. The CDR3 DNA reads TGTGCCACCAGTGACTCCCAGAGCAATCAGCCCCAGCATTTT. Protein sequence: CATSDSQSNQPQHF.

At least ten counts were recorded for this clone. V and J are TRBV15 and TRBJ2-7, with D perhaps TRBD1 (5 bases). The germline V gene has CDR1 LNHNV and CDR2 YYDKDF (reference sequence). CDR3 size: 14 residues. Trimming removed 4 bases from V and 5 bases from J, with 15 bases in between. CDR3 bases: TGTGCCACCAGCAATTCCAGGGAAATCCACGAGCAGTACTTC. The encoded protein is CATSNSREIHEQYF.